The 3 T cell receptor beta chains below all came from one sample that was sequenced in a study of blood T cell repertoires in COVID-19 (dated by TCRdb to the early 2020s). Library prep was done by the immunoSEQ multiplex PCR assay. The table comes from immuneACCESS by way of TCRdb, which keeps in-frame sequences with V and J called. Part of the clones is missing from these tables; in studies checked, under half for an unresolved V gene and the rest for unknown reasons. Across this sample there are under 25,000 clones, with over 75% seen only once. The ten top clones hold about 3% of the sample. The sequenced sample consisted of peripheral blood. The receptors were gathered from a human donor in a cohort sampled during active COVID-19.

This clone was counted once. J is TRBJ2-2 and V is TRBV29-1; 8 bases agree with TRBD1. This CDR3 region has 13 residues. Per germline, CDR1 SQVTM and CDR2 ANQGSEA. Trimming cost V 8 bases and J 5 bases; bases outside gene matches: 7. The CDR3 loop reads CSTQTGGTGELFF. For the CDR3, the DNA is TGCAGCACACAAACAGGGGGAACCGGGGAGCTGTTTTTT.

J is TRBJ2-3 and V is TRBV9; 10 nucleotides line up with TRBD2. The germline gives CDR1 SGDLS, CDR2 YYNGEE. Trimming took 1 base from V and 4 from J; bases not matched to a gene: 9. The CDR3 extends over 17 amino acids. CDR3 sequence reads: CASSVRTSGKLADTQYF. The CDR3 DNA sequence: TGTGCCAGCAGCGTAAGAACTAGCGGGAAGTTGGCAGATACGCAGTATTTT.

CDR3 sequence (DNA): TGTGCCAGTAGTATCCTGCGGGCGCGGGGGACCCAGTACTTC. Protein sequence: CASSILRARGTQYF. This rearrangement joins TRBV19 to TRBJ2-5; D perhaps matches TRBD2 (6 bases). CDR3 size: 14 residues. Germline assignment: CDR1 LNHDA and CDR2 SQIVND (reference sequence). Between the trimmed V and J ends, which lost 3 bases and 7 bases, there was a span of 15 bases.